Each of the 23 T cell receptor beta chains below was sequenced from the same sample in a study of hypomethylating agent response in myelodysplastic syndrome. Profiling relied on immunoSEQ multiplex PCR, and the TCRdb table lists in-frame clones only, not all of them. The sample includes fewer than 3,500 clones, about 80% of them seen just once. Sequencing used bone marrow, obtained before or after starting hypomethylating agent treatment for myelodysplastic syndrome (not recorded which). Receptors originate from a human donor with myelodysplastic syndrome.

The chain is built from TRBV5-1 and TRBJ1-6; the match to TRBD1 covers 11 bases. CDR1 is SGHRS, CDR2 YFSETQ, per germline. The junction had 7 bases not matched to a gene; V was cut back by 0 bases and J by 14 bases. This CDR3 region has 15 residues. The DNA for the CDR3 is TGCGCCAGCAGCTTGGAGGGACAGGGGGTTGGTACCCTCCACTTT. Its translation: CASSLEGQGVGTLHF.

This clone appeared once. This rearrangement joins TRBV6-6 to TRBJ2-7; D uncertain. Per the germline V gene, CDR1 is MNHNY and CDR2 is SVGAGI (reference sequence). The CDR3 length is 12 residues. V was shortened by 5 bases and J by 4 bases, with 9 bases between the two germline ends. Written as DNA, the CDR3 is TGTGCCAGCAGTGCTCAAGGGTACGAGCAGTACTTC. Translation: CASSAQGYEQYF.

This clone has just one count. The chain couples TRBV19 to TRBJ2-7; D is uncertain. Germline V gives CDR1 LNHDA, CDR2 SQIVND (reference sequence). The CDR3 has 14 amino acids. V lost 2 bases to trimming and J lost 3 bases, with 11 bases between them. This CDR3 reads CASSIQDRGYEQYF. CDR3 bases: TGTGCCAGTAGTATACAGGATCGTGGCTACGAGCAGTACTTC.

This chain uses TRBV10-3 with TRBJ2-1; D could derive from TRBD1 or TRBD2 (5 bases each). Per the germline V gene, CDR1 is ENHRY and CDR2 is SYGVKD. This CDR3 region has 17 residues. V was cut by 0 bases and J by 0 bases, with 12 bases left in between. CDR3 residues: CAISESSDSASYNEQFF. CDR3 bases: TGTGCCATCAGTGAGTCTAGCGACAGCGCCTCCTACAATGAGCAGTTCTTC.

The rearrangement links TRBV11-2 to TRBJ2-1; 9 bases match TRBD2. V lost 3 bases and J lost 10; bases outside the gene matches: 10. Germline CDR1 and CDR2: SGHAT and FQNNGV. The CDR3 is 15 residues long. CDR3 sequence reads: CASSLGAGGFGEQFF. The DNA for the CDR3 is TGTGCCAGCAGCTTGGGAGCGGGGGGCTTCGGCGAGCAGTTCTTC.

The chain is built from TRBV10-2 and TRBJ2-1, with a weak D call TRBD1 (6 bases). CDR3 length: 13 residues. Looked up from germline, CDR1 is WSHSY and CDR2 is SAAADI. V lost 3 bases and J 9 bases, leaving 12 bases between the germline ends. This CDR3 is CASSEAGEFEQFF. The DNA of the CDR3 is TGCGCCAGCAGTGAAGCAGGGGAGTTTGAGCAGTTCTTC.

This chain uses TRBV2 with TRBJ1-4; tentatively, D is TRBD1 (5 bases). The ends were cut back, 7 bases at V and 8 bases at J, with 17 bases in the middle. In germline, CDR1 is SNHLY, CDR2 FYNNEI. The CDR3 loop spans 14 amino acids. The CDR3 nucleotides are TGTGCCAGCACTTTTAGCAGGGCGGGAGAAAAACTGTTTTTT. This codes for CASTFSRAGEKLFF.

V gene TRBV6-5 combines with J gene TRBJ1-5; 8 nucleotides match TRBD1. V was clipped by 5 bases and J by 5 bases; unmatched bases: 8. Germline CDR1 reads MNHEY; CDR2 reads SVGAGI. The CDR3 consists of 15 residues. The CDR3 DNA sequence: TGTGCCAGCAGTAGGACAGGGAGGGATCATCAGCCCCAGCATTTT. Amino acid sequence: CASSRTGRDHQPQHF.

Here the CDR3 reads CASSLPSWGGSTDTQYF. DNA of the CDR3: TGCGCCAGCAGCTTGCCCAGCTGGGGGGGAAGCACAGATACGCAGTATTTT. This chain joins TRBV5-1 and TRBJ2-3; 7 nucleotides align to TRBD2. The CDR3 runs 17 residues. CDR1 SGHRS and CDR2 YFSETQ come from the germline V gene. After removal of 1 base from V and 0 bases from J, the junction contained 8 bases not matched to a gene.

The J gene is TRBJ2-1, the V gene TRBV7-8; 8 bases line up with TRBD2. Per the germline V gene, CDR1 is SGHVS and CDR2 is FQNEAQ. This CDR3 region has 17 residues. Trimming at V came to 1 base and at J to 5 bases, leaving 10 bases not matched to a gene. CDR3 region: CASSLVLRGEYNNEQFF. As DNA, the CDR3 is TGTGCCAGCAGCTTAGTTCTGCGGGGGGAATACAACAATGAGCAGTTCTTC.

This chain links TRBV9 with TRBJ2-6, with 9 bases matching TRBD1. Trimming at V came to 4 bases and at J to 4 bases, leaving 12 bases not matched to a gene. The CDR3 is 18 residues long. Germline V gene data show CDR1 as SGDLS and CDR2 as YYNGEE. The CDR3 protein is CASSSRTGEEFGANVLTF. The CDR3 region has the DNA TGTGCCAGCAGCTCTCGGACAGGGGAAGAATTCGGGGCCAACGTCCTGACTTTC. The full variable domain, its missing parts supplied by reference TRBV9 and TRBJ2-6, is DSGVTQTPKHLITATGQRVTLRCSPRSGDLSVYWYQQSLDQGLQFLIQYYNGEERAKGNILERFSAQQFPDLHSELNLSSLELGDSALYFCASSSRTGEEFGANVLTFGAGSRLTVL.

DNA for the CDR3: TGTGCCAGCATCCTACTTGATCTGGAACGCACCATATATTTT. Protein sequence: CASILLDLERTIYF. The chain combines TRBV7-9 with TRBJ1-3; D is unclear. Germline V lookup: CDR1 SEHNR, CDR2 FQNEAQ (reference sequence). Trimming left V 7 bases short and J 9 bases short, with 19 bases between. This CDR3 contains 14 residues.

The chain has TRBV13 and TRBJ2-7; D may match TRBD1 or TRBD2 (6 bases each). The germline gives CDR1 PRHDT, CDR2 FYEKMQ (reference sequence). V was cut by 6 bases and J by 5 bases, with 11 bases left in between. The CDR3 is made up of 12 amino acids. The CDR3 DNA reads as TGTGCCAGCAGAGTAGGGGGGAACGAGCAGTACTTC. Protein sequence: CASRVGGNEQYF.

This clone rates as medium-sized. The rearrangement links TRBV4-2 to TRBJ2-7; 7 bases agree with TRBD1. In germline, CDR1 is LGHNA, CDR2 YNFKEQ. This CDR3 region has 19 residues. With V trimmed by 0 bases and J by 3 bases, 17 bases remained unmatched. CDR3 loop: CASSQDRIKILGQDYEQYF. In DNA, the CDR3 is TGTGCCAGCAGCCAAGATCGTATTAAAATTCTTGGACAGGACTACGAGCAGTACTTC.

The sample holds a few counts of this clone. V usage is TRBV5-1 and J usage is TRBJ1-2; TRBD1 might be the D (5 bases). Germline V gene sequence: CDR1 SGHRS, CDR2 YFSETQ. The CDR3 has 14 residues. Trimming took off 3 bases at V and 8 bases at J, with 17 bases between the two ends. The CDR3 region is CASSSEPDIGGYTF. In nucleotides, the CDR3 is TGCGCCAGCAGCTCCGAACCGGACATCGGCGGCTACACCTTC.

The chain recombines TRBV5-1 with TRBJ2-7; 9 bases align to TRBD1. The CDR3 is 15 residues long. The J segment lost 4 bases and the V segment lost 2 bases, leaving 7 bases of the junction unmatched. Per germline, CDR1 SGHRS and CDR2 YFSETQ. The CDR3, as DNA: TGCGCCAGCAGCTTACTGCCGGGACAGGGATACGAGCAGTACTTC. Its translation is CASSLLPGQGYEQYF.

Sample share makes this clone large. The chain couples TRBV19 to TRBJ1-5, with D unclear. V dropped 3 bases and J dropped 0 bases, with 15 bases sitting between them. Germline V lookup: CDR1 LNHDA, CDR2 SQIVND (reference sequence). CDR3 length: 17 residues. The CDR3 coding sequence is TGTGCCAGTAGTATGGGCGGGTCGGCCTCTAGCAATCAGCCCCAGCATTTT. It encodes CASSMGGSASSNQPQHF.

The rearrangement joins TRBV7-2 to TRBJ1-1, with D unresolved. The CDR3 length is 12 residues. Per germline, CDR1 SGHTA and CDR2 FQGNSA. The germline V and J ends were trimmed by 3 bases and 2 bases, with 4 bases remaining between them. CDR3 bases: TGTGCCAGCAGCTTCAGAAACACTGAAGCTTTCTTT. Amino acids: CASSFRNTEAFF.

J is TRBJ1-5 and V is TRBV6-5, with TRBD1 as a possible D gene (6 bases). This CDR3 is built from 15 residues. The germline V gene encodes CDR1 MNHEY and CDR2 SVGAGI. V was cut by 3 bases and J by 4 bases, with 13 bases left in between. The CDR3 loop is CASSYRQGRNQPQHF. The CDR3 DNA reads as TGTGCCAGCAGTTATAGGCAGGGGCGAAATCAGCCCCAGCATTTT.

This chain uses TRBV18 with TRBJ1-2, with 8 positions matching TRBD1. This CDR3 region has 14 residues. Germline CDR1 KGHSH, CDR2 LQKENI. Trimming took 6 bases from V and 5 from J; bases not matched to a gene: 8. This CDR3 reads CASSAAGGAYGYTF. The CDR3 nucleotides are TGTGCCAGCTCCGCGGCAGGGGGCGCGTATGGCTACACCTTC.

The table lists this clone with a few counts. CDR3: CATSSRGDADTQYF. As DNA, the CDR3 is TGTGCCACCAGCAGTCGGGGGGATGCAGATACGCAGTATTTT. The chain links TRBV15 to TRBJ2-3; 7 bases align to TRBD2. This CDR3 region has 14 residues. V lost 3 bases and J lost 4; bases outside the gene matches: 4. Germline CDR1 and CDR2: LNHNV and YYDKDF (reference sequence).

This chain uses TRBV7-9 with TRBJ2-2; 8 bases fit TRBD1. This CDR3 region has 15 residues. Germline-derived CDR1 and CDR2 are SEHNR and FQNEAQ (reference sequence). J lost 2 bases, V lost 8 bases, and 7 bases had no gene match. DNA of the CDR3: TGTGCCAGCTTTGCCAGGGGGCTTAACACCGGGGAGCTGTTTTTT. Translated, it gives CASFARGLNTGELFF.

CDR3 sequence: CASSELDSNQPQHF. DNA of the CDR3: TGTGCCAGCAGCGAGTTAGATAGCAATCAGCCCCAGCATTTT. The genes are TRBV6-6 and TRBJ1-5, with D unclear. V shed 6 bases and J shed 0 bases, with 9 bases lying between them. This CDR3 comprises 14 residues. The germline gives CDR1 MNHNY, CDR2 SVGAGI (reference sequence).